This T cell receptor beta chain was retrieved from a study of human T cells and chemical hapten exposure. There are many counts of this clonotype. The CDR3 consists of 16 residues. Germline V gene lookup returns CDR1 SGHRS and CDR2 YFSETQ. Deletions cut 4 bases from V and 2 bases from J, with 16 bases between. Time point defined: patch test 1, 2 weeks after DPC sensitization. This sample's treatment: therapeutic diphenylcyclopropenone sensitization with weekly scalp DPC. MiXCR was run by TCRdb on the RACE reads, yielding one entry per CDR3 protein. The repertoire consists of under 450,000 distinct CDR3 sequences, with 4.8% occurring once and the leading ten covering 2% to 2.5%.

The sample in question was whole blood, obtained in connection with sensitization to the hapten diphenylcyclopropenone (DPC). This sequence was found in a woman between 45 and 65 years old with alopecia areata. Some clones in this sample may be carry-over from other donors' samples. The chain has TRBV5-1 and TRBJ2-1, with a weak D call TRBD2 (6 bases). The CDR3: CASSDGTSPAYNEQFF. The CDR3 coding sequence is TGCGCCAGCAGCGACGGGACTTCGCCGGCCTACAATGAGCAGTTCTTC. The variable domain in full, completed from reference TRBV5-1 and TRBJ2-1, reads KAGVTQTPRYLIKTRGQQVTLSCSPISGHRSVSWYQQTPGQGLQFLFEYFSETQRNKGNFPGRFSGRQFSNSRSEMNVSTLELGDSALYLCASSDGTSPAYNEQFFGPGTRLTVL.